Below are 27 T cell receptor beta chains sequenced from a single sample in a study of high-grade serous ovarian cancer treatment subgroups (dated by TCRdb to the early 2020s). Receptor libraries were prepared by the immunoSEQ multiplex PCR assay. As stored in TCRdb, this immuneACCESS dataset retains in-frame rearrangements with V and J assigned. A fraction of the clones does not appear; measured against another copy, unresolved V genes explain less than half of the discrepancy, and the remainder lacks a known reason. The sample yields about 2,400 clones; around 74% were counted once. The ten largest make up roughly 8.2% of the sample. Tumor samples were obtained before definitive surgery or chemotherapy. Sample: tumor tissue. The receptors were sampled from a human donor with high-grade serous ovarian cancer.

This sequence joins TRBV6-5 and TRBJ2-1; tentatively, D is TRBD1 (6 bases). V was clipped by 6 bases and J by 1 base, with 13 bases between them. The CDR3 consists of 15 residues. Germline V gene sequence: CDR1 MNHEY, CDR2 SVGAGI. CDR3 amino acids: CASSAGTWSYNEQFF. Here the CDR3 DNA reads TGTGCCAGCAGCGCCGGGACATGGTCCTACAATGAGCAGTTCTTC.

The chain links TRBV29-1 to TRBJ1-4; the D gene is possibly TRBD1 (5 bases). CDR1 is SQVTM and CDR2 is ANQGSEA in the germline V gene. This CDR3 comprises 14 residues. V shed 4 bases and J shed 1 base, with 10 bases lying between them. The CDR3 bases are TGCAGCGTTGGCAGGGACGGAACTAATGAAAAACTGTTTTTT. Protein sequence: CSVGRDGTNEKLFF.

This clone was observed a handful of times. DNA for the CDR3: TGTGCCAGCAGTGCCGGGAGCTCCTACGAGCAGTACTTC. It yields the protein CASSAGSSYEQYF. The chain is built from TRBV6-1 and TRBJ2-7, with a weak D call TRBD2 (6 bases). Germline CDR1 MNHNS, CDR2 SASEGT. CDR3 size: 13 residues. Trimming cost V 4 bases and J 0 bases, with 7 bases left between them.

This sequence joins TRBV12-5 and TRBJ2-5; no clear D. Trimming left V 5 bases short and J 5 bases short, with 21 bases between. This CDR3 region has 16 residues. Germline CDR1 and CDR2: LGHNT and FRNRAP. CDR3 coding DNA: TGTGCTAGTGGTCCCTCATTTGGCGGTAGGTCCGAGACCCAGTACTTC. Translation: CASGPSFGGRSETQYF. Using reference TRBV12-5 and TRBJ2-5 for the parts outside the CDR3, the full variable domain is DARVTQTPRHKVTEMGQEVTMRCQPILGHNTVFWYRQTMMQGLELLAYFRNRAPLDDSGMPKDRFSAEMPDATLATLKIQPSEPRDSAVYFCASGPSFGGRSETQYFGPGTRLLVL.

This clone was detected once. The V call is TRBV6-5, the J call TRBJ1-1; tentative D call: TRBD1 (5 bases). V was clipped by 5 bases and J by 6 bases, with 13 bases between them. The CDR3 runs 13 residues. The germline V gene has CDR1 MNHEY and CDR2 SVGAGI. The CDR3 loop is CASSRGETAEAFF. DNA of the CDR3: TGTGCCAGCAGTCGGGGGGAGACGGCTGAAGCTTTCTTT.

The V gene is TRBV6-6, the J gene TRBJ1-3; D gene ambiguous. The CDR3 spans 16 residues. In germline, CDR1 is MNHNY, CDR2 SVGAGI (reference sequence). V dropped 5 bases and J dropped 2 bases, with 16 bases sitting between them. The CDR3 spells CASSPLRGGTGNTIYF. CDR3 sequence (DNA): TGTGCCAGCAGTCCGCTCCGAGGAGGGACTGGAAACACCATATATTTT.

The chain is built from TRBV2 and TRBJ2-6, with 8 bases lining up with TRBD1. CDR1 and CDR2 (germline): SNHLY, FYNNEI. The J segment lost 0 bases and the V segment lost 8 bases, leaving 12 bases of the junction unmatched. The CDR3 runs 18 residues. CDR3 region: CASRRGQEALSGANVLTF. CDR3 DNA: TGTGCCAGCCGGAGGGGACAGGAGGCCCTCTCTGGGGCCAACGTCCTGACTTTC.

This chain uses TRBV29-1 with TRBJ2-7, with 12 bases matching TRBD2. Germline CDR1 and CDR2: SQVTM and ANQGSEA. The CDR3 covers 15 residues. The trim removed 2 bases at V and 7 bases at J, leaving 9 bases unmatched. The CDR3 spells CSVEWLAGGLGEQYF. The CDR3 DNA reads TGCAGCGTTGAATGGCTAGCGGGGGGGCTAGGGGAGCAGTACTTC.

This clone showed up just a few times. This chain links TRBV27 with TRBJ1-1; no clear D gene. The CDR3 is 14 amino acids. In germline, CDR1 is MNHEY, CDR2 SMNVEV (reference sequence). With 5 bases removed from V and 4 bases from J, the gap between germline ends came to 14 bases. CDR3 coding DNA: TGTGCCAGCAGTACTCTCCCAATGGGCACTGAAGCTTTCTTT. Its protein is CASSTLPMGTEAFF.

The table lists this clone with a few counts. The CDR3 DNA reads as TGCGCCAGCAGCCCCCCGGGACAGTCTAATTCACCCCTCCACTTT. Its protein product is CASSPPGQSNSPLHF. The V gene is TRBV5-1, the J gene TRBJ1-6, with TRBD1 identical over 7 bases. Unmatched junction bases numbered 7, after V lost 4 bases and J lost 6 bases. Germline assignment: CDR1 SGHRS and CDR2 YFSETQ. The CDR3 loop spans 15 amino acids.

The chain has TRBV2 and TRBJ1-1, with 11 bases that match TRBD1. The CDR3 loop spans 14 amino acids. V was clipped by 4 bases and J by 3 bases; unmatched bases: 1. CDR1 SNHLY and CDR2 FYNNEI come from the germline V gene. The CDR3 is CASSGGQGDTEAFF. CDR3 nucleotides: TGTGCCAGCAGTGGGGGACAGGGGGACACTGAAGCTTTCTTT.

This chain links TRBV30 with TRBJ2-7; possibly TRBD2 for D (6 bases). CDR1 GTSNPN and CDR2 SVGIG come from the germline V gene (reference sequence). V shed 0 bases and J shed 2 bases, with 8 bases lying between them. CDR3 length: 13 residues. In DNA form, the CDR3 reads TGTGCCTGGAGTGTAAGGACTACCTACGAGCAGTACTTC. Protein sequence: CAWSVRTTYEQYF.

The chain combines TRBV7-9 with TRBJ1-1; no firm D call. V was clipped by 5 bases and J by 2 bases, with 12 bases between them. The germline V gene encodes CDR1 SEHNR and CDR2 FQNEAQ (reference sequence). The CDR3 is 14 residues long. In DNA, the CDR3 is TGTGCCAGCAGCCCCTTTCAGGCCAACACTGAAGCTTTCTTT. It specifies CASSPFQANTEAFF.

The V and J genes are TRBV4-2 and TRBJ2-3; 8 nucleotides agree with TRBD1. Germline V gene data show CDR1 as LGHNA and CDR2 as YNFKEQ. This CDR3 region has 15 residues. V dropped 1 base and J dropped 6; count of bases not matched to a gene: 6. CDR3 sequence: CASSQVQGVGDTQYF. CDR3 nucleotides: TGTGCCAGCAGCCAAGTACAGGGGGTAGGCGATACGCAGTATTTT.

V gene TRBV4-2 combines with J gene TRBJ2-5, with no clear D. Trimming removed 0 bases at V and 7 bases at J, with 18 bases between. Looked up from germline, CDR1 is LGHNA and CDR2 is YNFKEQ. The CDR3 extends over 16 amino acids. For the CDR3, the DNA is TGTGCCAGCAGCCAAGAAGGAACTAACCCCTGGCGGACCCAGTACTTC. Translation gives CASSQEGTNPWRTQYF.

V usage is TRBV5-6 and J usage is TRBJ1-2; no clear D. Germline V CDR1 and CDR2: SGHDT, YYEEEE. CDR3 length equals 15 residues. Deletions cut 0 bases from V and 4 bases from J, with 13 bases between. CDR3 sequence (DNA): TGTGCCAGCAGCTTGGGGGTTGGTGCAACCTATGGCTACACCTTC. This sequence encodes CASSLGVGATYGYTF. Full variable domain (outside the CDR3, taken from reference TRBV5-6 and TRBJ1-2): DAGVTQSPTHLIKTRGQQVTLRCSPKSGHDTVSWYQQALGQGPQFIFQYYEEEERQRGNFPDRFSGHQFPNYSSELNVNALLLGDSALYLCASSLGVGATYGYTFGSGTRLTVV.

This clone was found a few times. The chain is built from TRBV5-4 and TRBJ1-4; D is unclear. This CDR3 is 17 amino acids long. V shed 0 bases and J shed 0 bases, with 12 bases lying between them. The V gene's germline CDR1 is SGHNT and CDR2 YYREEE (reference sequence). The CDR3 DNA is TGTGCCAGCAGCTTGGATGGGAGATCAGCAACTAATGAAAAACTGTTTTTT. It translates to CASSLDGRSATNEKLFF.

The rearrangement links TRBV7-9 to TRBJ1-3, with D unresolved. Trimming took off 2 bases at V and 0 bases at J, with 11 bases between the two ends. CDR3 length: 16 amino acids. Germline lookup yields CDR1 SEHNR and CDR2 FQNEAQ (reference sequence). The CDR3 loop reads CASSLSAPSSGNTIYF. Written as DNA, the CDR3 is TGTGCCAGCAGCTTATCGGCACCTAGCTCTGGAAACACCATATATTTT. The whole variable domain, filled in from reference TRBV7-9 and TRBJ1-3, reads DTGVSQNPRHKITKRGQNVTFRCDPISEHNRLYWYRQTLGQGPEFLTYFQNEAQLEKSRLLSDRFSAERPKGSFSTLEIQRTEQGDSAMYLCASSLSAPSSGNTIYFGEGSWLTVV.

The V gene is TRBV27, the J gene TRBJ1-2; D is uncertain. V was cut by 2 bases and J by 4 bases, with 8 bases left in between. Germline-derived CDR1 and CDR2 are MNHEY and SMNVEV (reference sequence). The CDR3 spans 13 residues. CDR3 DNA: TGTGCCAGCAGTTTAGGGTATGGCTATGGCTACACCTTC. Amino acid sequence: CASSLGYGYGYTF.

J is TRBJ1-2 and V is TRBV10-2, with a tentative D call TRBD1 (6 bases). Trimming left V 5 bases short and J 5 bases short, with 9 bases between. Germline lookup yields CDR1 WSHSY and CDR2 SAAADI. This CDR3 is 12 amino acids long. The CDR3 reads CASSPQGYGYTF. In DNA, the CDR3 is TGCGCCAGCAGTCCACAGGGTTATGGCTACACCTTC.

This sequence joins TRBV7-9 and TRBJ2-5, with D maybe TRBD2 (5 bases). The length of the CDR3 is 15 residues. Trimming pared 1 base from V and 6 bases from J, leaving 15 bases between. Germline assignment: CDR1 SEHNR and CDR2 FQNEAQ (reference sequence). CDR3 bases: TGTGCCAGCAGCTTAGGGGCTAGCCTGGTACAGACCCAGTACTTC. It translates to CASSLGASLVQTQYF.

The sample holds a few counts of this clone. The chain is built from TRBV5-5 and TRBJ1-3; no definite D call. CDR1 is SGHKS, CDR2 YYEKEE, per germline (reference sequence). CDR3 length: 17 amino acids. The V end lost 4 bases, the J end lost 0 bases, and 17 bases lay between the germline ends. DNA of the CDR3: TGTGCCAGCAGCATGGCGGCGGGGTCTCACTCTGGAAACACCATATATTTT. Translating it yields CASSMAAGSHSGNTIYF.

This clone was counted between two and nine times. V and J are TRBV14 and TRBJ2-7; D is possibly TRBD1 (6 bases). The length of the CDR3 is 14 residues. Germline V gene data show CDR1 as SGHDN and CDR2 as FVKESK. Trimming removed 3 bases from V and 3 bases from J, with 12 bases in between. This chain's CDR3 is CASSQVGQLYEQYF. CDR3 sequence (DNA): TGTGCCAGCAGCCAGGTTGGACAGCTCTACGAGCAGTACTTC. Supplemented by reference TRBV14 and TRBJ2-7, the full variable domain reads EAGVTQFPSHSVIEKGQTVTLRCDPISGHDNLYWYRRVMGKEIKFLLHFVKESKQDESGMPNNRFLAERTGGTYSTLKVQPAELEDSGVYFCASSQVGQLYEQYFGPGTRLTVT.

The chain employs TRBV27 and TRBJ2-6, with 8 bases identical to TRBD1. Germline CDR1 MNHEY, CDR2 SMNVEV (reference sequence). This CDR3 spans 15 amino acids. Trimming at V came to 5 bases and at J to 2 bases, leaving 2 bases not matched to a gene. CDR3 bases: TGTGCCAGCAGTACACAGGGGGCTGGGGCCAACGTCCTGACTTTC. Translated, it gives CASSTQGAGANVLTF.

This rearrangement joins TRBV7-9 to TRBJ1-6, with unresolved D. CDR1 SEHNR and CDR2 FQNEAQ come from the germline V gene (reference sequence). CDR3 size: 15 residues. Trimming removed 0 bases at V and 9 bases at J, with 12 bases between. CDR3 residues: CASSLAQATGSPLHF. The CDR3 bases are TGTGCCAGCAGCTTAGCGCAAGCCACGGGTTCACCCCTCCACTTT.

The V and J genes are TRBV9 and TRBJ1-6; D uncertain. V lost 0 bases, J lost 7 bases, and 5 bases lay in between. Germline-derived CDR1 and CDR2 are SGDLS and YYNGEE. The CDR3 contains 13 residues. CDR3 residues: CASSVVWNSPLHF. In DNA, the CDR3 is TGTGCCAGCAGCGTAGTCTGGAATTCACCCCTCCACTTT.

The CDR3 nucleotides read TGTGCCAGCAGCGTAGCACCTAGAATCGGGGTGAGTGAGCAGTTCTTC. It encodes CASSVAPRIGVSEQFF. J is TRBJ2-1 and V is TRBV9; the D gene is possibly TRBD2 (5 bases). Germline-derived CDR1 and CDR2 are SGDLS and YYNGEE. This CDR3 comprises 16 residues. V lost 0 bases to trimming and J lost 9 bases, with 19 bases between them. Full variable domain (missing parts from reference TRBV9 and TRBJ2-1): DSGVTQTPKHLITATGQRVTLRCSPRSGDLSVYWYQQSLDQGLQFLIQYYNGEERAKGNILERFSAQQFPDLHSELNLSSLELGDSALYFCASSVAPRIGVSEQFFGPGTRLTVL.